The clone carrying this TCR beta chain was counted a single time. Antigen: not known. Germline CDR1 reads MNHEY; CDR2 reads SMNVEV (reference sequence). V dropped 4 bases and J dropped 7 bases, with 17 bases sitting between them. This CDR3 is built from 15 residues. These data originate in a study of OX40 agonist ivuxolimab in advanced cancers. Study summary: Dose-escalation cases comprised hepatocellular carcinoma, melanoma, renal cell or head and neck cancer. Prior anti-PD-1, anti-PD-L1 or anti-CTLA-4 therapy did not bar entry, and less than 50% had some.

The method was immunoSEQ multiplex PCR; TCRdb's version includes in-frame clones alone and lacks a portion of them. The data contain tens of thousands of clones, approximately 89% of them singletons. Whole-study results and caveats: Circulating CD4+ and CD8+ T cells showed clonal expansion by week 6 at 0.1 to 3.0 mg/kg.

The input for sequencing was CD4+ or CD8+ T cells sorted from blood, taken in a trial of the OX40 agonist ivuxolimab. V and J are TRBV27 and TRBJ1-5, with D unclear. The clonotype was recovered from an adult with an advanced solid tumor such as melanoma, head and neck, liver or kidney cancer. The CDR3 DNA reads TGTGCCAGCAGTTCCCGAGGTAGGCTCGGGCAGCCCCAGCATTTT. Its protein is CASSSRGRLGQPQHF.